This TCR beta chain is from a study of T cell responses to AZD1222 COVID-19 vaccine. Whole-study findings and limits: Dominant CD4 TCR responses targeted spike regions 160-218 and 743-854. Of the AZD1222 recipients, only five to seven were seropositive at baseline. In the spike-specific TCR repertoire, nearly half reportedly target unmutated variant regions. The sample set comprised mostly white British donors with more females, and clonal diversity was possibly underestimated.

V gave up 5 bases and J gave up 8 bases; unmatched junction bases: 12. The CDR3 extends over 15 amino acids. Germline V gives CDR1 SEHNR, CDR2 FQNEAQ (reference sequence). With respect to this clone: Its target is not known.

Generated by immunoSEQ multiplex PCR, the TCRdb table keeps only in-frame clones and is missing some. The sample contains around 85,000 clones, around 90% of which appear only once. The rearrangement joins TRBV7-9 to TRBJ1-2; TRBD1 aligns across 9 bases. The receptor was derived from an adult who received the AZD1222 COVID-19 vaccine. Sequencing used peripheral blood, obtained 28 days after the second AZD1222 dose. The CDR3 DNA reads as TGTGCCAGCAGCCCCGGACAGGGGTTTAAGTTGGGCTACACCTTC. Its translation: CASSPGQGFKLGYTF.